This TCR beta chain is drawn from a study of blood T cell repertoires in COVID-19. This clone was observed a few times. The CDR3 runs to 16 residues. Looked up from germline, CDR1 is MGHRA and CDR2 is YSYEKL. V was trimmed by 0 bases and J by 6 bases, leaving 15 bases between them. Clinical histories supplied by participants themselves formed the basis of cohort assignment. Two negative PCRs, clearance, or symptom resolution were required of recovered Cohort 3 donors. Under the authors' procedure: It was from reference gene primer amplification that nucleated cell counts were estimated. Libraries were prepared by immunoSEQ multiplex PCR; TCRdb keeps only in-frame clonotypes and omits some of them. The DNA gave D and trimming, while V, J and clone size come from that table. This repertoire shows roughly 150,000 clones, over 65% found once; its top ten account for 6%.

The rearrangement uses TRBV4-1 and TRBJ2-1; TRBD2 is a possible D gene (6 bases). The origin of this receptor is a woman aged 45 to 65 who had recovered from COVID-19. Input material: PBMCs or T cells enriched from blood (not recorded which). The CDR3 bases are TGCGCCAGCAGCCAAGATCCGCAGGGAGGAATCAATGAGCAGTTCTTC. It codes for CASSQDPQGGINEQFF.